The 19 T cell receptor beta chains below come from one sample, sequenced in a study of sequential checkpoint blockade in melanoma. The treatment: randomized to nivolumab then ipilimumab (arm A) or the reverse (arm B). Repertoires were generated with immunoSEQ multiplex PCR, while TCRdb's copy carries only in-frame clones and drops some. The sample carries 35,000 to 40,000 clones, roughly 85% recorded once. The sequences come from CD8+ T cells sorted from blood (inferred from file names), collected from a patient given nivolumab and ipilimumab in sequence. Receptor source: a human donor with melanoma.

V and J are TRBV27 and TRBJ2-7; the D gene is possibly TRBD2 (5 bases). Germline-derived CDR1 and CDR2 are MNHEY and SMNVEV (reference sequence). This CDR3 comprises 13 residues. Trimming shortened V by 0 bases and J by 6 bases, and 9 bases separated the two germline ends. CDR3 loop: CASSLSGISEQYF. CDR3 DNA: TGTGCCAGCAGTTTATCCGGGATCAGCGAGCAGTACTTC.

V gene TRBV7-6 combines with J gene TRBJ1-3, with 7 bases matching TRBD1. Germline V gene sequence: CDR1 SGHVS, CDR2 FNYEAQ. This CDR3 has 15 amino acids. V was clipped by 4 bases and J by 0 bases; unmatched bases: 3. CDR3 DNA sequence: TGTGCCAGCAGCTGGGGACAGCCCTCTGGAAACACCATATATTTT. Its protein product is CASSWGQPSGNTIYF.

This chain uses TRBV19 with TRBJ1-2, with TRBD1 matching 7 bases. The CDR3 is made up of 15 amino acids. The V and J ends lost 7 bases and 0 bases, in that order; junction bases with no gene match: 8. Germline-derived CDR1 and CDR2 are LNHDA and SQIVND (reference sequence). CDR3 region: CASKIGTASNYGYTF. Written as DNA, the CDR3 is TGTGCCAGTAAAATAGGGACAGCATCTAACTATGGCTACACCTTC.

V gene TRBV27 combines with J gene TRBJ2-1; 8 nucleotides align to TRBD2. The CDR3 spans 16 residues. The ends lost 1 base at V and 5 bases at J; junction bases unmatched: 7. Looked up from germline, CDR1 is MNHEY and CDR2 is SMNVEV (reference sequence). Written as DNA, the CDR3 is TGTGCCAGCAGTTTATGGAGGGGACTAGTAGACAATGAGCAGTTCTTC. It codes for CASSLWRGLVDNEQFF.

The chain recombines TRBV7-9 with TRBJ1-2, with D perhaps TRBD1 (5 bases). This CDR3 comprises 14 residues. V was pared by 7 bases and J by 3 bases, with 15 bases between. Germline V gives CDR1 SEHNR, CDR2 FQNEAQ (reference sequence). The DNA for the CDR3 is TGTGCCAGCACCAAAAGGGCGGGGGACTATGGCTACACCTTC. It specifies CASTKRAGDYGYTF.

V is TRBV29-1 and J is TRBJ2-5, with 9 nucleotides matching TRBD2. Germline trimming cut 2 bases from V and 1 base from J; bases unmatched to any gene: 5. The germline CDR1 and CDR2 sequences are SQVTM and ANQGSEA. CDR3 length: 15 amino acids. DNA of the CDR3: TGCAGCGTTGAAAGGGCGGGAGGGATCCAAGAGACCCAGTACTTC. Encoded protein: CSVERAGGIQETQYF.

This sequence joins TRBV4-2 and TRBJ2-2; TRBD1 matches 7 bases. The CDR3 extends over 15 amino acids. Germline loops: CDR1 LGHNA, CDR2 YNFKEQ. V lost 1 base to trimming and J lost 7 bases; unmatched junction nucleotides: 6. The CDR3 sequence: CASSQATGWGGELFF. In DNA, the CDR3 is TGTGCCAGCAGCCAAGCGACAGGGTGGGGCGGGGAGCTGTTTTTT.

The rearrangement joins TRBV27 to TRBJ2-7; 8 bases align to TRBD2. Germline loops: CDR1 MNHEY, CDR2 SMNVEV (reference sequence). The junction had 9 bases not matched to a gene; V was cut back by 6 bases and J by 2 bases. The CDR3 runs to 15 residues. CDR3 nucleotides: TGTGCCAGCAGCCTTACTCCGGGACTAGCCTACGAGCAGTACTTC. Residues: CASSLTPGLAYEQYF.

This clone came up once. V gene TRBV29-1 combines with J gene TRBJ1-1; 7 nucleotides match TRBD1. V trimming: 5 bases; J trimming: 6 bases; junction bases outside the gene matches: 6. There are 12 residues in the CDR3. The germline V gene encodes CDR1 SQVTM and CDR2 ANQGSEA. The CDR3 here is CSVRGGGSEAFF. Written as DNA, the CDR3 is TGCAGCGTTCGAGGGGGCGGGTCTGAAGCTTTCTTT. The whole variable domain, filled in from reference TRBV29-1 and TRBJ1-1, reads SAVISQKPSRDICQRGTSLTIQCQVDSQVTMMFWYRQQPGQSLTLIATANQGSEATYESGFVIDKFPISRPNLTFSTLTVSNMSPEDSSIYLCSVRGGGSEAFFGQGTRLTVV.

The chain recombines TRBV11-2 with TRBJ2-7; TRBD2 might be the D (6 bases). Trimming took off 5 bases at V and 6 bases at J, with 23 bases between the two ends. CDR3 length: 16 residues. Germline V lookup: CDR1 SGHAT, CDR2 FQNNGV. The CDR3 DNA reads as TGTGCCAGCAGCCACCCTCCGGGACCGAGGAGGGGCGAGCAGTACTTC. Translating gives CASSHPPGPRRGEQYF.

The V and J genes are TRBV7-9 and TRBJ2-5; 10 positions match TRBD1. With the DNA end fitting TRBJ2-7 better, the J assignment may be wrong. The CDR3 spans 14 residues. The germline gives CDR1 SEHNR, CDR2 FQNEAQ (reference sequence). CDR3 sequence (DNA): TGTGCCAGCAGCCCCCGGGACAGGGGCCACGAGCAGTACTTC. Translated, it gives CASSPRDRGHEQYF.

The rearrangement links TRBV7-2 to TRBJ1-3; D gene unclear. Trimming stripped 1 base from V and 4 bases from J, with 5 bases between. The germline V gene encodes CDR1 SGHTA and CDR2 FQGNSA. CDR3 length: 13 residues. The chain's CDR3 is CASSLGAGNTIYF. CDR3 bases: TGTGCCAGCAGCTTAGGGGCAGGAAACACCATATATTTT.

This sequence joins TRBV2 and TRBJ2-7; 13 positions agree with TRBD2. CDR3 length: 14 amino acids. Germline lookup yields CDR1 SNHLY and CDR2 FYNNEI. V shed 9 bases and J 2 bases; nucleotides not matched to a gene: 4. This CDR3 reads CARGLAGNPYEQYF. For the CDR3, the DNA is TGTGCCAGGGGACTAGCGGGAAACCCCTACGAGCAGTACTTC. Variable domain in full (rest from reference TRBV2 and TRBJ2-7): EPEVTQTPSHQVTQMGQEVILRCVPISNHLYFYWYRQILGQKVEFLVSFYNNEISEKSEIFDDQFSVERPDGSNFTLKIRSTKLEDSAMYFCARGLAGNPYEQYFGPGTRLTVT.

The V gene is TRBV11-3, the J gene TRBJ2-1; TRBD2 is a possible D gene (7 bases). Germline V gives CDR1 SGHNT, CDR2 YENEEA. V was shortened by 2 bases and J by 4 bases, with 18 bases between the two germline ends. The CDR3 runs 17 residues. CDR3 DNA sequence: TGTGCCAGCAGCTTAACAAGGGGGGGAGGCGGGTACAATGAGCAGTTCTTC. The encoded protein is CASSLTRGGGGYNEQFF.

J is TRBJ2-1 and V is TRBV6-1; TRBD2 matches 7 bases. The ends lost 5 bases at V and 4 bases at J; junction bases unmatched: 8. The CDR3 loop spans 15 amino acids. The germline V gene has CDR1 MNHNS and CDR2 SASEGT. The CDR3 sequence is CASSSREGQYNEQFF. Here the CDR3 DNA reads TGTGCCAGCAGTTCCAGGGAGGGGCAGTACAATGAGCAGTTCTTC.

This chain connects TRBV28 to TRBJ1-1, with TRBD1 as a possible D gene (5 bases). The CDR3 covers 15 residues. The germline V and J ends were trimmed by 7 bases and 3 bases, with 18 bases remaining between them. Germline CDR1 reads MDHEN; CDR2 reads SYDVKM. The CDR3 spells CASISSGTIDTEAFF. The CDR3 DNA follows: TGTGCCAGCATCTCTTCCGGGACTATCGACACTGAAGCTTTCTTT.

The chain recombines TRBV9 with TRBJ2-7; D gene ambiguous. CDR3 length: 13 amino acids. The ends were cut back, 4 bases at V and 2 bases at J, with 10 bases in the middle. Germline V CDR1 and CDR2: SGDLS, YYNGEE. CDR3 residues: CASSPPGTYEQYF. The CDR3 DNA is TGTGCCAGCAGCCCTCCAGGTACCTACGAGCAGTACTTC.

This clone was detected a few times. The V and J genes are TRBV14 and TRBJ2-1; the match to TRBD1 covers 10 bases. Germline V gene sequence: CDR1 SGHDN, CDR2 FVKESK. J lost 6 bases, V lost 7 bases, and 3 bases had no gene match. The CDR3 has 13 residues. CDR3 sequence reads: CASTRTGGNEQFF. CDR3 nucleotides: TGTGCCAGCACAAGGACAGGGGGCAATGAGCAGTTCTTC.

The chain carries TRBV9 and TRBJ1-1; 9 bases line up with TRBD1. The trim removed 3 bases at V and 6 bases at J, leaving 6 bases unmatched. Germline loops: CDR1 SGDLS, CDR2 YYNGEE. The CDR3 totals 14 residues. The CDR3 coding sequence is TGTGCCAGCAGCGGCTCGACAGGGGGGGCTGAAGCTTTCTTT. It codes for CASSGSTGGAEAFF.